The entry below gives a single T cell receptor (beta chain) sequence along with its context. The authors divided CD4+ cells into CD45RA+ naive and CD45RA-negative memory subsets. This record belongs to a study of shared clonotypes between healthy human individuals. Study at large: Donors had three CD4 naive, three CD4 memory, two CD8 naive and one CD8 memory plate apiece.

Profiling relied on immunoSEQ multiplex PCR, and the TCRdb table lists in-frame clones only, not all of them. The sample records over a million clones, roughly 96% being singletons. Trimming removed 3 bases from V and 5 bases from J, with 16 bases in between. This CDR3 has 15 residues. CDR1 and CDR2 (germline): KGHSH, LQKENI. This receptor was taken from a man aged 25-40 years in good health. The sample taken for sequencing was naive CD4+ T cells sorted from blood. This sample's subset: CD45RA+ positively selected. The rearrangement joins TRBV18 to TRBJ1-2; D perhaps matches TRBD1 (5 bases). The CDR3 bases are TGTGCCAGCTCACCGAACTGGGGGGATGAATATGGCTACACCTTC. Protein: CASSPNWGDEYGYTF.